The clone carrying this TCR beta chain was counted ten times or more. Its antigen is undetermined. The data are from a study of regulatory T cells in long-lasting Graves disease. At the level of the study: In persistent Graves' disease, antithyroid drugs had been taken for over 5 years and TSH receptor antibodies stayed positive.

Time point of the sample: persistent/refractory GD, antithyroid drugs over 5 years with positive TRAb. The authors made the TCR library using RNA they extracted from PBMCs. V lost 3 bases, J lost 6 bases, and 15 bases lay in between. Germline-derived CDR1 and CDR2 are MDHEN and SYDVKM. The CDR3 runs 14 residues. Construction of TCR beta libraries relied on iRepertoire HTBI primers and on Arm-PCR targeting CDR3 regions. Each CDR3 protein is one row after TCRdb ran MiXCR on the multiplex PCR reads. The repertoire consists of about 310,000 distinct CDR3 sequences, with approximately 20% occurring once and the leading ten covering approximately 53%. Study findings and constraints: A limited number of samples was an acknowledged limitation. It was in persistent disease that TRBV28, TRBJ1-2 and TRBJ2-5 were favored. Among the persistent patients, 2,741 public clonotypes were shared, more than the roughly 900 shared among new patients.

The chain is built from TRBV28 and TRBJ2-7, with D perhaps matching TRBD1 (5 bases). The sample in question was peripheral blood mononuclear cells (PBMCs), obtained when the disease was refractory, from a patient treated with antithyroid drugs. The receptor was derived from a female donor with Graves disease. In DNA form, the CDR3 reads TGTGCCAGCAGTTTCTCCAGGGCGTTAGCCGAGCAGTACTTC. It is translated as CASSFSRALAEQYF. Looking up the rest from reference TRBV28 and TRBJ2-7 gives the full variable domain: DVKVTQSSRYLVKRTGEKVFLECVQDMDHENMFWYRQDPGLGLRLIYFSYDVKMKEKGDIPEGYSVSREKKERFSLILESASTNQTSMYLCASSFSRALAEQYFGPGTRLTVT.